The 17 T cell receptor beta chains presented below share a single source sample, sequenced in a study of blood T cell repertoires in COVID-19. The assay was immunoSEQ multiplex PCR, and TCRdb's table has in-frame clones only and misses some. Found here are around 320,000 clones, around 90% of them singletons; the top ten hold about 2%. Sequenced material: peripheral blood. The receptors shown here come from a man younger than 35 with active or convalescent COVID-19.

This clone was counted once. This rearrangement joins TRBV5-1 to TRBJ2-4, with 8 bases that match TRBD2. The germline V gene has CDR1 SGHRS and CDR2 YFSETQ. The CDR3 length is 13 residues. The V gene end was trimmed by 1 base and the J gene end by 8 bases; junction bases not matched to a gene: 2. The CDR3 bases are TGCGCCAGCAGCTTGACGGGAGGGGACATTCAGTACTTC. Translation: CASSLTGGDIQYF.

The gene calls are TRBV7-9 and TRBJ1-2, with a tentative D call TRBD1 (5 bases). Germline V lookup: CDR1 SEHNR, CDR2 FQNEAQ (reference sequence). CDR3 size: 14 residues. Trimming removed 1 base from V and 4 bases from J, with 10 bases in between. CDR3: CASSLELDTYGYTF. CDR3 sequence (DNA): TGTGCCAGCAGCTTAGAGCTGGACACCTATGGCTACACCTTC.

This chain uses TRBV29-1 with TRBJ2-1, with D possibly being TRBD1 (6 bases). Trimming shortened V by 4 bases and J by 8 bases, and 15 bases separated the two germline ends. Germline V lookup: CDR1 SQVTM, CDR2 ANQGSEA. The CDR3 extends over 13 amino acids. The CDR3 sequence is CSVGGEQGYEQFF. In DNA form, the CDR3 reads TGCAGCGTTGGGGGTGAACAGGGCTATGAGCAGTTCTTC.

This chain joins TRBV5-1 and TRBJ1-2; the match to TRBD1 covers 9 bases. Looked up from germline, CDR1 is SGHRS and CDR2 is YFSETQ. After removal of 0 bases from V and 4 bases from J, the junction contained 7 bases not matched to a gene. The CDR3 is 16 residues long. The DNA for the CDR3 is TGCGCCAGCAGCTTGGCGGGGGGACAGGGCTCCTATGGCTACACCTTC. This encodes CASSLAGGQGSYGYTF.

This chain joins TRBV6-5 and TRBJ1-6, with D possibly matching TRBD1 (6 bases). The CDR3 is 15 residues long. Trimming stripped 2 bases from V and 6 bases from J, with 11 bases between. CDR1 is MNHEY, CDR2 SVGAGI, per germline. The CDR3 DNA follows: TGTGCCAGCAGTTACGAGACAGGCGCTAATTCACCCCTCCACTTT. This codes for CASSYETGANSPLHF.

The chain uses TRBV7-9 and TRBJ2-1; 7 positions agree with TRBD1. The CDR3 extends over 17 amino acids. CDR1 and CDR2 from the germline V gene are SEHNR and FQNEAQ (reference sequence). Trimming took 5 bases from V and 4 from J; bases not matched to a gene: 14. DNA for the CDR3: TGTGCCAGCAGCCCCCCCCACCGGGACAGTAGTTACAATGAGCAGTTCTTC. Amino acids: CASSPPHRDSSYNEQFF.

The chain uses TRBV7-2 and TRBJ2-3; 9 nucleotides agree with TRBD2. The germline V gene encodes CDR1 SGHTA and CDR2 FQGNSA. V was pared by 4 bases and J by 5 bases, with 7 bases of the junction left unmatched. This CDR3 region has 15 residues. The CDR3 reads CASSWRGGRVDTQYF. For the CDR3, the DNA is TGTGCCAGCAGCTGGCGGGGGGGCCGGGTAGATACGCAGTATTTT.

The V gene is TRBV29-1, the J gene TRBJ1-4; TRBD1 is a possible D gene (5 bases). Germline CDR1 is SQVTM and CDR2 is ANQGSEA. This CDR3 is built from 14 residues. V lost 7 bases and J 7 bases, leaving 19 bases between the germline ends. CDR3 region: CSGEDGTGSEKLFF. Here the CDR3 DNA reads TGCAGCGGGGAGGACGGGACGGGTAGTGAAAAACTGTTTTTT.

The V gene is TRBV19, the J gene TRBJ2-7, with D perhaps matching TRBD1 (6 bases). CDR3 length: 15 residues. The ends were cut back, 6 bases at V and 5 bases at J, with 20 bases in the middle. CDR1 is LNHDA, CDR2 SQIVND, per germline (reference sequence). CDR3 in amino acids: CASSLGAISQNEQYF. CDR3 sequence (DNA): TGTGCCAGTAGCCTGGGGGCTATAAGTCAGAACGAGCAGTACTTC.

The V call is TRBV7-2, the J call TRBJ2-2, with 12 bases fitting TRBD2. This CDR3 has 14 amino acids. The V segment lost 11 bases and the J segment 4 bases; nucleotides outside the gene matches: 5. The germline V gene has CDR1 SGHTA and CDR2 FQGNSA. CDR3 in DNA: TGTGCCTCCGCTAGCGGGGGGGCCACCGGGGAGCTGTTTTTT. As protein: CASASGGATGELFF.

The V and J genes are TRBV27 and TRBJ2-4, with TRBD1 matching over 7 bases. The CDR3 runs to 12 residues. Germline V gene lookup returns CDR1 MNHEY and CDR2 SMNVEV (reference sequence). Trimming took 7 bases from V and 5 from J; bases not matched to a gene: 2. CDR3 loop: CASKGAQNIQYF. The CDR3 DNA reads TGTGCCAGCAAGGGGGCTCAAAACATTCAGTACTTC.

This rearrangement joins TRBV4-3 to TRBJ1-2, with 9 bases fitting TRBD1. Germline-derived CDR1 and CDR2 are LGHNA and YSLEER. V was clipped by 1 base and J by 7 bases; unmatched bases: 7. The CDR3 loop spans 15 amino acids. The CDR3 protein is CASSQGRDRVIGYTF. Here the CDR3 DNA reads TGCGCCAGCAGCCAAGGGCGGGACAGGGTTATTGGCTACACCTTC.

V and J are TRBV28 and TRBJ2-1; D unclear. Trimming shortened V by 6 bases and J by 1 base, and 13 bases separated the two germline ends. Germline loops: CDR1 MDHEN, CDR2 SYDVKM. The CDR3 consists of 15 residues. CDR3 in amino acids: CASSPTAFSYNEQFF. DNA of the CDR3: TGTGCCAGCAGCCCTACAGCATTTTCCTACAATGAGCAGTTCTTC.

The chain has TRBV18 and TRBJ2-1; 10 nucleotides align to TRBD2. CDR1 KGHSH and CDR2 LQKENI come from the germline V gene. The CDR3 covers 16 residues. V shed 0 bases and J 1 base; nucleotides not matched to a gene: 0. CDR3 residues: CASSPPSGRSYNEQFF. DNA of the CDR3: TGTGCCAGCTCACCACCTAGCGGGAGGTCCTACAATGAGCAGTTCTTC.

This clone was seen at least ten times. J is TRBJ2-7 and V is TRBV7-9; 10 bases fit TRBD1. The germline gives CDR1 SEHNR, CDR2 FQNEAQ (reference sequence). Germline trimming cut 5 bases from V and 2 bases from J; bases unmatched to any gene: 9. The CDR3 length is 16 residues. The CDR3 sequence is CASSPESGTGAYEQYF. The CDR3 DNA reads TGTGCCAGCAGCCCAGAGTCCGGGACAGGGGCCTACGAGCAGTACTTC.

The chain recombines TRBV5-1 with TRBJ2-1, with 14 bases aligning to TRBD2. There are 14 residues in the CDR3. Germline V CDR1 and CDR2: SGHRS, YFSETQ. Losses at the gene ends were 4 bases for V and 9 bases for J; bases not matched to a gene: 3. In DNA form, the CDR3 reads TGCGCCAGCAGCAAAGGGACTAGCGGGAGTGAGCAGTTCTTC. This translates into CASSKGTSGSEQFF.

The chain recombines TRBV2 with TRBJ1-1; possible D gene TRBD1, 6 bases. From germline, CDR1 is SNHLY and CDR2 FYNNEI. The ends were cut back, 6 bases at V and 0 bases at J, with 17 bases in the middle. The CDR3 runs 16 residues. The CDR3 DNA sequence: TGTGCCAGCAGGGCCCGGGACATTACTATGAACACTGAAGCTTTCTTT. Its protein product is CASRARDITMNTEAFF.